This T cell receptor (beta chain) was sequenced for a study of T cells expressing NK-cell markers. Overall study context: Underlying the TCR beta repertoires were sorted CD3+CD56+NKG2C+, CD3+CD56+NKG2C- and CD3+CD56-NKG2C+ T cells. The authors sequenced eight donors, of whom seven were HCMV-seropositive and one was seronegative.

The cDNA for TCR beta came from 5'RACE template switching with UMIs. TCRdb re-called the 5' RACE reads, yielding one record per CDR3 amino acid sequence without DNA. The specimen's table records more than 120,000 distinct CDR3 sequences. Germline V gives CDR1 MDHEN, CDR2 SYDVKM. The CDR3 is 17 amino acids. Sequencing was performed on blood T cells: a sorted CD56 or NKG2C T cell subset, CD4+ or CD8+ T cells, or bulk PBMC T cells (not recorded which). The receptor was derived from a young man in good health. V gene TRBV28 combines with J gene TRBJ2-7; TCRdb lists TRBD2, though no DNA is available to test this call. The CDR3 here is CASSPLERGRAYYEQYF.